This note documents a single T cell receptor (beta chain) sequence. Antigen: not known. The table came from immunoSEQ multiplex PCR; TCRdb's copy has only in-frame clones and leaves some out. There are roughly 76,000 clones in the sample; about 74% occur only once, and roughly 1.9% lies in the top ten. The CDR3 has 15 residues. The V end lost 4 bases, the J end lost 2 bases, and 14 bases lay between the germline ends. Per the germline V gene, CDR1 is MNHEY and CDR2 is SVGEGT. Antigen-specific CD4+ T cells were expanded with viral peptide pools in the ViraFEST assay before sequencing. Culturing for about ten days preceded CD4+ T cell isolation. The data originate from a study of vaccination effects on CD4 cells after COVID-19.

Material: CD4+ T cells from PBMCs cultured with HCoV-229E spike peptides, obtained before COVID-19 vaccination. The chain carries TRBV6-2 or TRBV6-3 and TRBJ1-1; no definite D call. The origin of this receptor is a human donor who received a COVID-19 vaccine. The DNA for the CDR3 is TGTGCCAGCAGTTCCGCGAGAGGTTATAACACTGAAGCTTTCTTT. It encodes CASSSARGYNTEAFF.